This T cell receptor (beta chain) was sequenced in a study of blood T cell repertoires in COVID-19. Overall study: COVID-19 samples collected from the United States, Italy and Spain covered acute and convalescent phases.

Here immunoSEQ multiplex PCR was the method, and the copy in TCRdb shows in-frame clones only, minus some. The sample yields 110,000 to 150,000 clones, approximately 90% seen once. This CDR3 has 13 amino acids. Germline-derived CDR1 and CDR2 are SGHAT and FQNNGV. The V and J ends lost 5 bases and 5 bases respectively, with 11 bases between them. This clone came up once. The genes are TRBV11-2 and TRBJ2-3; D perhaps matches TRBD2 (6 bases). This TCR was sampled from a woman aged 60-75 years with active COVID-19. The material sequenced was peripheral blood. The CDR3 region is CASSPGVKDTQYF. CDR3 bases: TGTGCCAGCAGCCCGGGGGTCAAAGATACGCAGTATTTT.